The 17 T cell receptor beta chains listed next were all sequenced from one sample in a study of blood T cells in healthy people across ages. A second about 7 to 11 cycle PCR used barcoded and J-beta primers. TCRdb re-called the 5' RACE reads through MiXCR, storing one row per CDR3 protein. The table includes 780,000 or so distinct CDR3 sequences, about 25% detected once. This same sample was also part of a study on T cells of mothers and their children.

Sequenced: blood. The receptors stem from a boy aged 5-17 years in good health.

In its sample, this clonotype was seen a few times. The chain uses TRBV12-3 or TRBV12-4 and TRBJ1-5; TRBD1 matches 10 bases. J lost 5 bases, V lost 6 bases, and 10 bases had no gene match. The CDR3 is 16 residues long. The CDR3 coding sequence is TGTGCCAGCAGGCCTCCCGGGACAGGGGTCCATCAGCCCCAGCATTTT. Translated, it gives CASRPPGTGVHQPQHF.

The V and J genes are TRBV7-2 and TRBJ2-3, with TRBD2 identical over 11 bases. Germline CDR1 SGHTA, CDR2 FQGNSA. The junction had 8 bases not matched to a gene; V was cut back by 5 bases and J by 4 bases. CDR3 size: 16 residues. The CDR3 DNA is TGTGCCAGCAGCGCCCCACTAGCGGGAGTCCCAGATACGCAGTATTTT. Protein: CASSAPLAGVPDTQYF.

This clonotype was seen a handful of times. The chain combines TRBV20-1 with TRBJ2-7; 10 positions agree with TRBD2. V was pared by 6 bases and J by 3 bases, with 8 bases of the junction left unmatched. The CDR3 is 14 residues long. Germline CDR1 reads DFQATT; CDR2 reads SNEGSKA (reference sequence). For the CDR3, the DNA is TGCAGTGCCCCGAGGTTAGCGGGAGGCTACGAGCAGTACTTC. It encodes CSAPRLAGGYEQYF.

The chain couples TRBV29-1 to TRBJ2-5; tentative D call: TRBD1 (5 bases). The assigned J gene may be wrong: the sequence end matches TRBJ2-7 better. CDR3 length: 13 amino acids. Germline CDR1 reads SQVTM; CDR2 reads ANQGSEA. The CDR3 bases are TGCAGCGTTGACGCACAGGAAGGTAACGAGCAGTACTTC. It codes for CSVDAQEGNEQYF.

The chain links TRBV2 to TRBJ1-2; no firm D call. CDR1 and CDR2 from the germline V gene are SNHLY and FYNNEI. V lost 8 bases, J lost 8 bases, and 15 bases lay in between. The CDR3 is 12 amino acids. CDR3 nucleotide sequence: TGTGCCAGCCGGCCGGGGAATTGGGGCTACACCTTC. Translated, it gives CASRPGNWGYTF. The complete variable domain, with remaining parts taken from reference TRBV2 and TRBJ1-2, reads EPEVTQTPSHQVTQMGQEVILRCVPISNHLYFYWYRQILGQKVEFLVSFYNNEISEKSEIFDDQFSVERPDGSNFTLKIRSTKLEDSAMYFCASRPGNWGYTFGSGTRLTVV.

This chain links TRBV4-3 with TRBJ2-7, with D uncertain. The CDR3 runs to 14 residues. CDR1 LGHNA and CDR2 YSLEER come from the germline V gene. The ends were cut back, 0 bases at V and 2 bases at J, with 8 bases in the middle. The CDR3 protein is CASSQEAWAYEQYF. CDR3 bases: TGCGCCAGCAGCCAAGAAGCCTGGGCCTACGAGCAGTACTTC.

This clonotype was observed a handful of times. The chain couples TRBV18 to TRBJ2-7; TRBD1 is a possible D gene (6 bases). The CDR3 loop spans 14 amino acids. From germline, CDR1 is KGHSH and CDR2 LQKENI. V shed 3 bases and J shed 4 bases, with 13 bases lying between them. CDR3 amino acids: CASSPSDRGYEQYF. In DNA, the CDR3 is TGTGCCAGCTCACCCTCGGATAGGGGGTACGAGCAGTACTTC.

The J gene is TRBJ2-2, the V gene TRBV12-5, with D unclear. The CDR3 has 12 residues. V lost 6 bases, J lost 8 bases, and 10 bases lay in between. Germline-derived CDR1 and CDR2 are LGHNT and FRNRAP. The CDR3 is CASGSSRGELFF. The CDR3 bases are TGTGCTAGTGGAAGCTCCCGGGGGGAGCTGTTTTTT.

V and J are TRBV7-3 and TRBJ2-3; 8 nucleotides match TRBD2. Per the germline V gene, CDR1 is SGHTA and CDR2 is FQGTGA. This CDR3 spans 12 amino acids. J lost 13 bases, V lost 4 bases, and 7 bases had no gene match. The chain's CDR3 is CASSSSGTRKYF. For the CDR3, the DNA is TGTGCCAGCAGCTCGTCCGGGACTAGGAAGTATTTT.

This clonotype was recorded a few times. The chain uses TRBV11-1 and TRBJ1-2; D perhaps matches TRBD1 (6 bases). The CDR3 covers 14 residues. V dropped 5 bases and J dropped 4 bases, with 14 bases sitting between them. The germline V gene has CDR1 SGHAT and CDR2 FQDESV (reference sequence). The CDR3 loop reads CASSPTDRFYGYTF. DNA of the CDR3: TGTGCCAGCAGCCCCACGGACAGATTCTATGGCTACACCTTC.

Remarks on this clonotype: The junction departs from the called germline gene at one end, perhaps through a read error. This sequence joins TRBV7-2 and TRBJ2-5; D is unclear. The CDR3 runs to 13 residues. CDR1 and CDR2 (germline): SGHTA, FQGNSA. The CDR3 loop is CAGSFGPQETQYF. CDR3 bases: TGTGCCGGCAGCTTTGGACCACAAGAGACCCAGTACTTC.

This clonotype was counted between two and nine times. This sequence joins TRBV28 and TRBJ1-2; the D is unclear. The CDR3 totals 15 residues. Per germline, CDR1 MDHEN and CDR2 SYDVKM. Trimming removed 2 bases at V and 2 bases at J, with 12 bases between. Written as DNA, the CDR3 is TGTGCCAGCAGTTTACGGAAGGGAGGGAACTATGGCTACACCTTC. Its translation: CASSLRKGGNYGYTF.

This clonotype was seen only a few times. This sequence joins TRBV2 and TRBJ2-2; TRBD1 might be the D (6 bases). The CDR3 is made up of 14 amino acids. V gave up 6 bases and J gave up 4 bases, with 12 bases separating them. Looked up from germline, CDR1 is SNHLY and CDR2 is FYNNEI. The CDR3 region is CASRTQGTTGELFF. CDR3 nucleotide sequence: TGTGCCAGCAGAACACAGGGTACCACCGGGGAGCTGTTTTTT.

As to this clonotype: One end of the junction varies from germline; a read error may be responsible. This chain connects TRBV11-2 to TRBJ2-5, with TRBD2 identical over 9 bases. The CDR3 has 15 amino acids. Germline CDR1 and CDR2: SGHAT and FQNNGV. The CDR3 loop is CASSVERGAQETQYF. In nucleotides, the CDR3 is TGTGCCAGCAGCGTAGAGCGGGGGGCCCAAGAGACCCAGTACTTC. Looking up the rest from reference TRBV11-2 and TRBJ2-5 gives the full variable domain: EAGVAQSPRYKIIEKRQSVAFWCNPISGHATLYWYQQILGQGPKLLIQFQNNGVVDDSQLPKDRFSAERLKGVDSTLKIQPAKLEDSAVYLCASSVERGAQETQYFGPGTRLLVL.

This clonotype was observed once. V gene TRBV21-1 combines with J gene TRBJ2-3; no DNA check was done on the table's D call, TRBD2. TRBV21-1 constitutes a pseudogene. This CDR3 contains 16 residues. In nucleotides, the CDR3 is TGTGCCCCCCCGCCGGGACTAGCGGCTTCCACAGATACGCAGTATTTT. Translated, it gives CAPPPGLAASTDTQYF.

The J gene is TRBJ1-3, the V gene TRBV4-3, with unresolved D. The CDR3 contains 15 residues. The V and J ends lost 3 bases and 0 bases respectively, with 9 bases between them. The germline gives CDR1 LGHNA, CDR2 YSLEER. CDR3 protein: CASSQDLHSGNTIYF. The CDR3 DNA sequence: TGCGCCAGCAGCCAGGACCTTCACTCTGGAAACACCATATATTTT.

The chain has TRBV20-1 and TRBJ1-1; no clear D. The CDR3 length is 13 residues. V lost 0 bases, J lost 1 base, and 6 bases lay in between. Germline loops: CDR1 DFQATT, CDR2 SNEGSKA (reference sequence). For the CDR3, the DNA is TGCAGTGCTAGAGACCTGGAGAACACTGAAGCTTTCTTT. Amino acids: CSARDLENTEAFF.